This TCR beta chain was observed in a study of T cells after yellow fever vaccination. Study conclusions and caveats: Though weaker, the secondary response peaked faster, on day 5 versus 15.

Turning to this clonotype: Its antigen is still unknown.

Template switching with 5'RACE generated the TCR cDNA and added a universal primer site and UMIs. TCRdb called the 5' RACE reads again in MiXCR, with one record for every CDR3 protein. The data show a few hundred thousand distinct CDR3 sequences, approximately 3.8% seen once. The V gene lost 0 bases and the J gene lost 2 bases, with 11 bases spanning the gap. There are 16 residues in the CDR3. Germline V gene sequence: CDR1 LGHNA, CDR2 YSLEER. Sequenced material: PBMCs, taken on the day of the yellow fever booster vaccination. The sequence was obtained from a young man who received the YFV17D yellow fever vaccine. The chain recombines TRBV4-3 with TRBJ1-5; D call uncertain. The CDR3 nucleotides read TGCGCCAGCAGCCAAGATCCCGGCTACGGCAATCAGCCCCAGCATTTT. This translates into CASSQDPGYGNQPQHF.